This T cell receptor beta chain appears in the sequencing data of a study of cytomegalovirus exposure and HLA in healthy donors. Whole-study context: Ancestry clustering placed 70% to 90% of several hundred genotyped donors in the Caucasian-associated cluster.

Germline values: CDR1 SGHRS, CDR2 YFSETQ. The CDR3 has 16 residues. Losses at the gene ends were 4 bases for V and 3 bases for J; bases not matched to a gene: 12. Worth noting for this clone: Its antigen is unknown.

Use of 60 Vbeta and 13 Jbeta primers characterized the PCR. The protocol was immunoSEQ multiplex PCR, while the TCRdb copy is restricted to in-frame clones and leaves out a portion. This table has tens of thousands of clones, 80% to 90% appearing once. Study-wide findings and caveats: Later analysis associated a missense DCLRE1C variant with TCR beta V- and J-gene trimming. A later analysis reported that several of the most significant clusters appeared to be linked to common viral pathogens, among them Epstein-Barr virus. Some segments of the V type, notably TRBV6-2 and TRBV6-3, were excluded as indistinguishable.

The chain joins TRBV5-1 to TRBJ2-7; 8 bases are a match to TRBD1. What was sequenced was PBMCs. The TCR comes from a man between 65 and 85 years old in good health and CMV-seropositive. The chain's CDR3 is CASSAANDRGVYEQYF. Written as DNA, the CDR3 is TGCGCCAGCAGCGCCGCTAATGACAGGGGCGTCTACGAGCAGTACTTC. Complete variable domain (other parts from reference TRBV5-1 and TRBJ2-7): KAGVTQTPRYLIKTRGQQVTLSCSPISGHRSVSWYQQTPGQGLQFLFEYFSETQRNKGNFPGRFSGRQFSNSRSEMNVSTLELGDSALYLCASSAANDRGVYEQYFGPGTRLTVT.